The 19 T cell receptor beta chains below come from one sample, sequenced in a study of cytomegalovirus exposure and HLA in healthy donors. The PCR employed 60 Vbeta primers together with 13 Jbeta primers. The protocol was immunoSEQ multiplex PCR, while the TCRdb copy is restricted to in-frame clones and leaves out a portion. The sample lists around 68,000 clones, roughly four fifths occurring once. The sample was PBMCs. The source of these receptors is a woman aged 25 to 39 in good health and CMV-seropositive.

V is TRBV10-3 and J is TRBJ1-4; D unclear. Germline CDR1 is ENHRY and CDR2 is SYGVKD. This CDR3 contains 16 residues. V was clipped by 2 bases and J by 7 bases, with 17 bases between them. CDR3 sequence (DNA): TGTGCCATCAGTGAGGCCATCCCGGGGAGTGGTGAAAAACTGTTTTTT. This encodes CAISEAIPGSGEKLFF.

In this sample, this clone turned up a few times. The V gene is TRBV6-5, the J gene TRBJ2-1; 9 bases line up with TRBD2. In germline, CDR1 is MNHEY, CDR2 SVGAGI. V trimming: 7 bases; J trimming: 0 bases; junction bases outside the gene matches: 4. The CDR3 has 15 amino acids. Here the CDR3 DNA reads TGTGCCAGCACTCATAGCGGGAGCTCCTACAATGAGCAGTTCTTC. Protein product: CASTHSGSSYNEQFF.

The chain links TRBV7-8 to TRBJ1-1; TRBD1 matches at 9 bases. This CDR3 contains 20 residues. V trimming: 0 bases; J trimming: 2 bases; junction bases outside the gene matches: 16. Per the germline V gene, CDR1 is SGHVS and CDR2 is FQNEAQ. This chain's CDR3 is CASSLAPNPPQGATNTEAFF. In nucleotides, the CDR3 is TGTGCCAGCAGCTTAGCGCCCAATCCTCCACAGGGGGCAACCAACACTGAAGCTTTCTTT. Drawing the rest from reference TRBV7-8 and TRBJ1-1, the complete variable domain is GAGVSQSPRYKVAKRGQDVALRCDPISGHVSLFWYQQALGQGPEFLTYFQNEAQLDKSGLPSDRFFAERPEGSVSTLKIQRTQQEDSAVYLCASSLAPNPPQGATNTEAFFGQGTRLTVV.

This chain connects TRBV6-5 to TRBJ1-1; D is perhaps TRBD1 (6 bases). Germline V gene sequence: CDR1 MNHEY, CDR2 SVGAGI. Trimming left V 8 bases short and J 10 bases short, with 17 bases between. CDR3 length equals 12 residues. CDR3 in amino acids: CASATTGSVAFF. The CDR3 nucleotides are TGTGCCAGCGCGACGACAGGCTCAGTAGCTTTCTTT.

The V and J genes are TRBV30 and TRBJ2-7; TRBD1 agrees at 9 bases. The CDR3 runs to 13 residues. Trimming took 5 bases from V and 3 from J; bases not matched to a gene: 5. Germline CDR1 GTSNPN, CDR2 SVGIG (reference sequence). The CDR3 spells CAWFPTGGYEQYF. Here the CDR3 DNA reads TGTGCCTGGTTTCCGACAGGGGGCTACGAGCAGTACTTC.

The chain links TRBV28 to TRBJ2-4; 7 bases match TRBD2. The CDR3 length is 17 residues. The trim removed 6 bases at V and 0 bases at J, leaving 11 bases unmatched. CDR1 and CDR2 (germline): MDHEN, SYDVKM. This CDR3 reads CASSHSWGGVAKNIQYF. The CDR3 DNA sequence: TGTGCCAGCAGCCACAGTTGGGGGGGGGTAGCCAAAAACATTCAGTACTTC. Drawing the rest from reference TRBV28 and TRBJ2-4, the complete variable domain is DVKVTQSSRYLVKRTGEKVFLECVQDMDHENMFWYRQDPGLGLRLIYFSYDVKMKEKGDIPEGYSVSREKKERFSLILESASTNQTSMYLCASSHSWGGVAKNIQYFGAGTRLSVL.

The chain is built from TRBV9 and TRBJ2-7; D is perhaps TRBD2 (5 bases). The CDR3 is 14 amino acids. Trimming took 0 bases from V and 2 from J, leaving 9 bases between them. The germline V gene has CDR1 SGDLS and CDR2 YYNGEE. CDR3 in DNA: TGTGCCAGCAGCGTAGGGGCGGGTCCCTACGAGCAGTACTTC. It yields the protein CASSVGAGPYEQYF.

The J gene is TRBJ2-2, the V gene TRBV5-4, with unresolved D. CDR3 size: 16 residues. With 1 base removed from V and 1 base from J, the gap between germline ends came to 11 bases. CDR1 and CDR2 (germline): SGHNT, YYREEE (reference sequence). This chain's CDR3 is CASSLNKPGNTGELFF. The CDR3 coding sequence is TGTGCCAGCAGCTTGAATAAGCCGGGGAACACCGGGGAGCTGTTTTTT.

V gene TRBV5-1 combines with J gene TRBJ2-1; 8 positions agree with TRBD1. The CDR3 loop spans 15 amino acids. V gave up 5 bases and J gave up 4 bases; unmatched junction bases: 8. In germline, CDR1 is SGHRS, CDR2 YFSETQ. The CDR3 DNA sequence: TGCGCCAGCAGTGGCGGGACAGGAATATACAATGAGCAGTTCTTC. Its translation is CASSGGTGIYNEQFF.

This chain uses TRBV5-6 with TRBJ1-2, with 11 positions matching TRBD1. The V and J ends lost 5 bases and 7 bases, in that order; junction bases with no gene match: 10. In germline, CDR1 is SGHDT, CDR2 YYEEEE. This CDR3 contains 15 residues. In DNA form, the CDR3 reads TGTGCCAGCAGTCACTCGGGGACAGGGGGACGTGGCTACACCTTC. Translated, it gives CASSHSGTGGRGYTF.

The CDR3 region has the DNA TGTGCCAGCAGCGGCGGTAGCGCGGGGGGGGAGACCCAGTACTTC. Residues: CASSGGSAGGETQYF. The chain carries TRBV9 and TRBJ2-5, with 9 bases identical to TRBD2. V was pared by 3 bases and J by 5 bases, with 8 bases of the junction left unmatched. The germline V gene encodes CDR1 SGDLS and CDR2 YYNGEE. The CDR3 has 15 residues. Drawing the rest from reference TRBV9 and TRBJ2-5, the complete variable domain is DSGVTQTPKHLITATGQRVTLRCSPRSGDLSVYWYQQSLDQGLQFLIQYYNGEERAKGNILERFSAQQFPDLHSELNLSSLELGDSALYFCASSGGSAGGETQYFGPGTRLLVL.

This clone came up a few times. CDR3 region: CASSLRQGSSGEAFF. The DNA for the CDR3 is TGCGCCAGCAGCTTAAGACAGGGGTCGTCGGGTGAAGCTTTCTTT. The V gene is TRBV5-1, the J gene TRBJ1-1, with 8 nucleotides matching TRBD1. The CDR3 loop spans 15 amino acids. V shed 2 bases, J shed 7 bases, and the junction held 10 bases outside the gene matches. Per the germline V gene, CDR1 is SGHRS and CDR2 is YFSETQ. Drawing the rest from reference TRBV5-1 and TRBJ1-1, the complete variable domain is KAGVTQTPRYLIKTRGQQVTLSCSPISGHRSVSWYQQTPGQGLQFLFEYFSETQRNKGNFPGRFSGRQFSNSRSEMNVSTLELGDSALYLCASSLRQGSSGEAFFGQGTRLTVV.

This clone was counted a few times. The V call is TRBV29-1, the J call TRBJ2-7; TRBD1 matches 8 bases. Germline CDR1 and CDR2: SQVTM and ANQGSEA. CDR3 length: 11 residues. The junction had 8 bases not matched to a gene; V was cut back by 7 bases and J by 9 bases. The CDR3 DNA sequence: TGCAGCGGTACGACAGGGGAGACGCAGTACTTC. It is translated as CSGTTGETQYF.

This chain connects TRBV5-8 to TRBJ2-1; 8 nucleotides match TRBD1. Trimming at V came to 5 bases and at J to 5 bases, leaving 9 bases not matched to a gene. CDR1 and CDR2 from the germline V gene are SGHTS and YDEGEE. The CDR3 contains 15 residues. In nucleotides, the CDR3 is TGTGCCAGCAGTCCGAAACAGGGGGAAAACAATGAGCAGTTCTTC. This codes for CASSPKQGENNEQFF. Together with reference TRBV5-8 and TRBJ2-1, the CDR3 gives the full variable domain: EAGVTQSPTHLIKTRGQQATLRCSPISGHTSVYWYQQALGLGLQFLLWYDEGEERNRGNFPPRFSGRQFPNYSSELNVNALELEDSALYLCASSPKQGENNEQFFGPGTRLTVL.

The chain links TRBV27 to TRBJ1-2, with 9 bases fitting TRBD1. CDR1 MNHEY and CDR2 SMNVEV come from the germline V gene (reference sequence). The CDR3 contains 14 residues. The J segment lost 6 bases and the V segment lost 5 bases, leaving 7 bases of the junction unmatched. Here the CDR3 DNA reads TGTGCCAGCAGTAAAATTCGGACAGGGGATGGCTACACCTTC. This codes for CASSKIRTGDGYTF.

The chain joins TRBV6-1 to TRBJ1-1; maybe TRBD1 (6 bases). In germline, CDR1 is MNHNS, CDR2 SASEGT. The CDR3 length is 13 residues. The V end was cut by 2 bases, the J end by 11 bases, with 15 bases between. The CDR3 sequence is CASSEFGGQEAFF. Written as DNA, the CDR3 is TGTGCCAGCAGTGAATTCGGGGGGCAAGAGGCTTTCTTT.

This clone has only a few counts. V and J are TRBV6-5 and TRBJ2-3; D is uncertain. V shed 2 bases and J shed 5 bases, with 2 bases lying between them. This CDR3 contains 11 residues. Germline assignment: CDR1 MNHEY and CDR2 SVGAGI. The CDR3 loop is CASSYLDTQYF. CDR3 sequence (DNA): TGTGCCAGCAGTTACCTAGATACGCAGTATTTT.

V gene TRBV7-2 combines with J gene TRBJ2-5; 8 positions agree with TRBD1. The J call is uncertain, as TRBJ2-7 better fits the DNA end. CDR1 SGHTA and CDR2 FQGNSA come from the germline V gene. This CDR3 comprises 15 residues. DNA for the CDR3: TGTGCCAGCAGCCCAGTCCCCAGGGGGCGAAACGAGCAGTACTTC. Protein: CASSPVPRGRNEQYF.

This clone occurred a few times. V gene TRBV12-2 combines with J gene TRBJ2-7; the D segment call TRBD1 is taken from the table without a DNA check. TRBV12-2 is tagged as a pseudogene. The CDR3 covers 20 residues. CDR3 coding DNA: TGTGCAAGTCGCTTAGTACTCGACAGGGGCTCGAATTCGTTCTCCTACGAGCAGTACTTC. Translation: CASRLVLDRGSNSFSYEQYF.